Reported below is one T cell receptor beta chain. Its cognate antigen is unknown. The study drew all its donors from Caucasian adults living in Nashville, Tennessee. Per the germline V gene, CDR1 is SGDLS and CDR2 is YYNGEE. The V and J ends lost 3 bases and 9 bases, in that order; junction bases with no gene match: 15. The CDR3 is 16 residues long. The protocol was immunoSEQ multiplex PCR, while the TCRdb copy is restricted to in-frame clones and leaves out a portion. The sample records some 1.4 million clones, roughly 95% being singletons. This sample is drawn from a study of shared clonotypes between healthy human individuals. Study observations and caveats: Sorted-subset sequencing, rarefaction showed, was incomplete despite large depth. The diversity represented, both genetic and in exposure history, was limited by few donors.

The chain uses TRBV9 and TRBJ2-7; 10 nucleotides align to TRBD2. This TCR was sampled from a man between 25 and 39 years old in good health. What was sequenced was naive CD4+ T cells sorted from blood. Indicated subset: CD45RA+ positively selected. In DNA form, the CDR3 reads TGTGCCAGCAGCGCCGATCTAGCGGGAGCGGGAAGGGTGCAGTACTTC. As protein: CASSADLAGAGRVQYF.